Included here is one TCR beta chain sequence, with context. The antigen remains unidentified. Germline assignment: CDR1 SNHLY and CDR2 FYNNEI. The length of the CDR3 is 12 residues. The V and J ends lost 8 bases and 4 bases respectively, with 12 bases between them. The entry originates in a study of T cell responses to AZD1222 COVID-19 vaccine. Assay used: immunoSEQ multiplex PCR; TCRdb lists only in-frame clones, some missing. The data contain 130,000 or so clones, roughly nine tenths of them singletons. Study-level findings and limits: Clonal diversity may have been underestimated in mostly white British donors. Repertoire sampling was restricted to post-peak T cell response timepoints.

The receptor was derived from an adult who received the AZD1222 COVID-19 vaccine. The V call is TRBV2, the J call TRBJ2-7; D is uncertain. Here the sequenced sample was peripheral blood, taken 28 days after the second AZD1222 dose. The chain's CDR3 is CASGRERYEQYF. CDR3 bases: TGTGCCAGCGGAAGGGAACGGTACGAGCAGTACTTC.